This T cell receptor beta chain was captured in a study of T-cell reconstitution after alpha-beta-depleted transplantation in children. TCRbeta library preparation incorporated unique molecular identifiers. TCRdb used MiXCR to reprocess the PCR reads, holding one entry per CDR3 protein. Of about 400,000 distinct CDR3 sequences in the sample, roughly 20% were seen once. This clonotype has only a few counts. Trimming left V 4 bases short and J 1 base short, with 12 bases between. The CDR3 consists of 14 residues. Germline loops: CDR1 SGHRS, CDR2 YFSETQ. This chain uses TRBV5-1 with TRBJ2-7; D might be TRBD2 (6 bases). Sample: PBMCs from the stem cell graft donor, taken from the stem cell graft. The clonotype was recovered from a human donor who donated a stem cell graft to a child with acute myeloid leukemia. CDR3 residues: CASSRVSGSYEQYF. The DNA of the CDR3 is TGCGCCAGCAGCCGGGTTAGCGGTTCCTACGAGCAGTACTTC.